Below, 12 T cell receptor beta chains from the same sample are listed, as sequenced in a study of CD8+CD57+ T cells in acquired aplastic anemia. The template for TCR beta VDJ and CDR3 sequence profiling was genomic DNA. MiXCR, run by TCRdb on the reads, gives a single entry per CDR3 protein. The repertoire holds approximately 270,000 distinct CDR3 sequences, with 56% as singletons. The source material was sorted CD4+, CD8+, or CD8+CD57+ T cells (not recorded which) from PBMCs. The receptors were sampled from a human donor with severe aplastic anemia or a healthy control (not recorded which).

The chain combines TRBV2 with TRBJ1-3, with D possibly matching TRBD1 (6 bases). V dropped 8 bases and J dropped 0 bases, with 17 bases sitting between them. The length of the CDR3 is 16 residues. Germline-derived CDR1 and CDR2 are SNHLY and FYNNEI. Written as DNA, the CDR3 is TGTGCCAGCGCCGGACGGGGGCGGTTCTCTGGAAACACCATATATTTT. Translating it yields CASAGRGRFSGNTIYF.

V and J are TRBV15 and TRBJ2-1; 10 bases line up with TRBD1. Germline-derived CDR1 and CDR2 are LNHNV and YYDKDF (reference sequence). V was pared by 3 bases and J by 6 bases, with 5 bases of the junction left unmatched. CDR3 length equals 15 residues. CDR3 protein: CATSSSGTGANEQFF. In nucleotides, the CDR3 is TGTGCCACCAGCAGCTCCGGGACAGGGGCCAATGAGCAGTTCTTC.

The DNA of the CDR3 is TGTGCCAGCAGCTATGACGAGCAGTACTTC. Its translation: CASSYDEQYF. The V and J genes are TRBV7-3 and TRBJ2-7; D remains ambiguous. Trimming pared 4 bases from V and 5 bases from J, leaving 3 bases between. Germline CDR1 and CDR2: SGHTA and FQGTGA. This CDR3 has 10 residues.

This sequence joins TRBV20-1 and TRBJ2-7; D is perhaps TRBD1 or TRBD2 (5 bases each). This CDR3 spans 13 amino acids. Trimming left V 5 bases short and J 13 bases short, with 24 bases between. The V gene's germline CDR1 is DFQATT and CDR2 SNEGSKA (reference sequence). CDR3 sequence: CSAWKQGPGERYF. CDR3 DNA: TGCAGTGCTTGGAAGCAGGGACCCGGGGAGCGATACTTC.

The V call is TRBV19, the J call TRBJ1-1; D is uncertain. CDR1 is LNHDA and CDR2 is SQIVND in the germline V gene (reference sequence). The CDR3 totals 14 residues. Trimming cost V 2 bases and J 0 bases, with 7 bases left between them. The CDR3 coding sequence is TGTGCCAGTAGTATACGTACTTTGAACACTGAAGCTTTCTTT. Translated: CASSIRTLNTEAFF.

V usage is TRBV7-3 and J usage is TRBJ2-1; 13 bases fit TRBD2. The V segment lost 2 bases and the J segment 10 bases; nucleotides outside the gene matches: 2. Germline lookup yields CDR1 SGHTA and CDR2 FQGTGA. There are 14 residues in the CDR3. The CDR3, as DNA: TGTGCCAGCAGCTTAGGGACTAGCGGGGAGGAGCAGTTCTTC. This codes for CASSLGTSGEEQFF.

V gene TRBV9 combines with J gene TRBJ1-2; TRBD1 is a possible D gene (6 bases). The CDR3 loop spans 13 amino acids. The V end was cut by 0 bases, the J end by 4 bases, with 7 bases between. CDR1 is SGDLS and CDR2 is YYNGEE in the germline V gene. CDR3: CASSVGQAYGYTF. Written as DNA, the CDR3 is TGTGCCAGCAGCGTAGGACAGGCCTATGGCTACACCTTC.

This clonotype came up many times. This chain joins TRBV5-8 and TRBJ2-7, with 13 bases that match TRBD2. CDR1 and CDR2 from the germline V gene are SGHTS and YDEGEE. The trim removed 3 bases at V and 6 bases at J, leaving 12 bases unmatched. The CDR3 runs 17 residues. This chain's CDR3 is CASSSGTSGVFVGEQYF. CDR3 bases: TGTGCCAGCAGCTCCGGGACTAGCGGGGTTTTCGTGGGCGAGCAGTACTTC.

The CDR3: CASSLAPGKNEQFF. The CDR3 nucleotides read TGTGCCAGCAGCTTAGCGCCAGGGAAGAATGAGCAGTTCTTC. The chain links TRBV7-6 to TRBJ2-1, with D perhaps TRBD1 (5 bases). This CDR3 has 14 amino acids. V lost 0 bases, J lost 7 bases, and 10 bases lay in between. Germline V gives CDR1 SGHVS, CDR2 FNYEAQ.

About this clonotype: A junction boundary mismatches the germline segment, possibly from a read error. This chain links TRBV5-1 with TRBJ1-1; 8 nucleotides align to TRBD1. Per the germline V gene, CDR1 is SGHRS and CDR2 is YFSETQ. There are 15 residues in the CDR3. The CDR3 DNA is TGTGCCAGCAGCTTCGCCACAGGGGGAATCACTGAAGCTTTCTTT. Amino acid sequence: CASSFATGGITEAFF.

V gene TRBV25-1 combines with J gene TRBJ2-5; 7 bases align to TRBD2. Trimming removed 3 bases from V and 2 bases from J; junction bases left unmatched: 9. This CDR3 comprises 16 residues. Germline loops: CDR1 MGHDK, CDR2 SYGVNS. The CDR3 nucleotides read TGTGCCAGCAGTGACCCTAGCGGAGATTCTCAAGAGACCCAGTACTTC. Its protein is CASSDPSGDSQETQYF. Combining the CDR3 with reference TRBV25-1 and TRBJ2-5 gives the whole variable domain EADIYQTPRYLVIGTGKKITLECSQTMGHDKMYWYQQDPGMELHLIHYSYGVNSTEKGDLSSESTVSRIRTEHFPLTLESARPSHTSQYLCASSDPSGDSQETQYFGPGTRLLVL.

This clonotype was counted a single time. The CDR3 is CANPDRGLAISQERQNTEAFF. As DNA, the CDR3 is TGTGCCAACCCGGACAGGGGATTAGCAATCAGCCAAGAGAGACAGAACACTGAAGCTTTCTTT. The chain is built from TRBV9 and TRBJ1-1; 9 bases are a match to TRBD1. The junction had 28 bases not matched to a gene; V was cut back by 9 bases and J by 1 base. This CDR3 spans 21 amino acids. Per germline, CDR1 SGDLS and CDR2 YYNGEE.